A selection of T cell receptor beta chains follows, all from one sample in a study of T cell responses to AZD1222 COVID-19 vaccine. TCRdb's copy holds only in-frame clones and misses some; the assay was immunoSEQ multiplex PCR. The sample lists around 180,000 clones, approximately 86% occurring once. Specimen: peripheral blood, collected on day 0 of AZD1222 vaccination. These receptors all come from an adult in good health. CDR3s include the opening cysteine and the closing phenylalanine or tryptophan. D genes are given only for firm matches. Clone size is given for some rows only: seen once, a few or many times, or a class if the clone is expanded.

length	size	V	J	D	CDR3	DNA
13	.	TRBV5-4	TRBJ2-7	.	CASSLMRRDGQYF	TGTGCCAGCAGCTTGATGCGACGGGACGGGCAGTACTTC
18	.	TRBV5-8	TRBJ1-1	TRBD1	CASSLSWDRGREDTEAFF	TGTGCCAGCAGCTTGTCCTGGGACAGGGGGCGGGAGGACACTGAAGCTTTCTTT
12	.	TRBV11-3	TRBJ2-7	.	CASSPQTYEQYF	TGTGCCAGCAGCCCACAGACCTACGAGCAGTACTTC
15	.	TRBV9	TRBJ1-2	TRBD1	CASSDPTQGGNGYTF	TGTGCCAGCAGCGACCCCACTCAGGGGGGGAACGGCTACACCTTC
13	.	TRBV6-4	TRBJ2-7	TRBD1	CAIQGESSYEQYF	TGTGCCATCCAGGGGGAGTCCTCCTACGAGCAGTACTTC
13	.	TRBV11-3	TRBJ1-6	.	CASSTTYNSPLHF	TGTGCCAGCAGCACGACTTATAATTCACCCCTCCACTTT
15	.	TRBV7-3	TRBJ2-2	.	CASSARPMNTGELFF	TGTGCCAGCAGCGCAAGGCCCATGAACACCGGGGAGCTGTTTTTT
13	.	TRBV2	TRBJ2-5	.	CASSAQGAETQYF	TGTGCCAGCAGTGCACAGGGAGCGGAGACCCAGTACTTC
14	.	TRBV19	TRBJ1-4	.	CASSIMGVGEKLFF	TGTGCCAGTAGTATAATGGGGGTTGGTGAAAAACTGTTTTTT
14	.	TRBV6-2/TRBV6-3	TRBJ1-1	.	CASSYLTVNTEAFF	TGTGCCAGCAGTTACCTGACGGTGAACACTGAAGCTTTCTTT
16	.	TRBV29-1	TRBJ1-3	.	CSVLIGGGPSGNTIYF	TGCAGCGTTCTAATCGGAGGGGGGCCCTCTGGAAACACCATATATTTT
12	.	TRBV27	TRBJ2-7	TRBD1	CASSSGQGNPYF	TGTGCCAGCAGTTCGGGACAGGGAAATCCGTACTTC
13	.	TRBV6-2/TRBV6-3	TRBJ2-7	TRBD1	CASSLQGSYEQYF	TGTGCCAGCAGCTTACAGGGGTCGTACGAGCAGTACTTC
16	.	TRBV9	TRBJ2-2	TRBD2	CASSVRAGDNTGELFF	TGTGCCAGCAGCGTAAGAGCGGGGGACAACACCGGGGAGCTGTTTTTT
14	.	TRBV18	TRBJ2-3	.	CASSPFPQTDTQYF	TGTGCCAGCTCACCATTTCCCCAGACAGATACGCAGTATTTT
15	once	TRBV6-5	TRBJ1-4	.	CASSPWPAPGEKLFF	TGTGCCAGCAGTCCCTGGCCCGCTCCCGGTGAAAAACTGTTTTTT
14	.	TRBV10-1	TRBJ2-1	.	CASTLVDSYNEQFF	TGCGCCAGCACATTAGTAGACTCCTACAATGAGCAGTTCTTC
12	.	TRBV28	TRBJ1-2	.	CASSLWTSGYTF	TGTGCCAGCAGTCTTTGGACCTCGGGCTACACCTTC
14	.	TRBV12-5	TRBJ2-3	TRBD2	CASGTGGSTDTQYF	TGTGCTAGTGGTACGGGGGGGAGCACAGATACGCAGTATTTT
12	.	TRBV27	TRBJ1-5	.	CASRRGNQPQHF	TGTGCCAGCAGAAGAGGCAATCAGCCCCAGCATTTT
17	.	TRBV7-9	TRBJ1-1	.	CASSLLLGRGPNTEAFF	TGTGCCAGCAGCTTATTACTGGGGAGGGGACCGAACACTGAAGCTTTCTTT
13	.	TRBV7-9	TRBJ2-7	.	CASSKGLTYEQYF	TGTGCCAGCAGTAAAGGGCTTACCTACGAGCAGTACTTC
13	.	TRBV9	TRBJ1-1	.	CASSVLAATEAFF	TGTGCCAGCAGCGTATTGGCAGCCACTGAAGCTTTCTTT
14	once	TRBV7-8	TRBJ1-3	.	CASSVAGTAKRPHF	TGTGCCAGCAGCGTAGCCGGGACCGCCAAGCGCCCCCATTTT
13	.	TRBV19	TRBJ2-3	.	CASKRDSTDTQYF	TGTGCCAGTAAAAGGGACAGCACAGATACGCAGTATTTT
15	.	TRBV5-1	TRBJ2-7	.	CASSLVGGSVFEQYF	TGCGCCAGCAGCTTGGTTGGGGGGTCGGTATTCGAGCAGTACTTC
15	.	TRBV5-5	TRBJ2-7	.	CASSTASDFSYEQYF	TGTGCCAGCAGCACTGCGTCGGACTTCTCCTACGAGCAGTACTTC
13	.	TRBV11-2	TRBJ1-2	.	CASSLDRVFGYTF	TGTGCCAGCAGCTTAGACAGGGTTTTCGGCTACACCTTC
13	many	TRBV4-2	TRBJ1-5	.	CASSLTGNQPQHF	TGTGCCAGCAGTTTGACAGGTAATCAGCCCCAGCATTTT
17	once	TRBV7-9	TRBJ2-5	.	CASSLNRANIPEETQYF	TGTGCCAGCAGCTTAAACCGAGCCAATATCCCGGAAGAGACCCAGTACTTC
15	.	TRBV18	TRBJ1-1	.	CASSPPGWGNTEAFF	TGTGCCAGCTCACCACCAGGGTGGGGGAACACTGAAGCTTTCTTT
15	.	TRBV4-3	TRBJ1-2	.	CASSQTGKGRYGYTF	TGCGCCAGCAGCCAAACTGGGAAGGGTCGGTATGGCTACACCTTC
14	few	TRBV2	TRBJ1-1	.	CASSEAGINTEAFF	TGTGCCAGCAGTGAGGCAGGGATCAACACTGAAGCTTTCTTT
12	.	TRBV3-1/TRBV3-2	TRBJ1-2	.	CASTPGVGGYTF	TGTGCCAGCACCCCGGGGGTGGGCGGCTACACCTTC
13	.	TRBV12-3/TRBV12-4	TRBJ1-2	.	CASSLPPGFGYTF	TGTGCCAGCAGTTTACCCCCGGGATTTGGCTACACCTTC
15	.	TRBV7-2	TRBJ2-1	.	CASSLRGDSYNEQFF	TGTGCCAGCAGCTTAAGGGGGGATTCCTACAATGAGCAGTTCTTC
16	.	TRBV11-1	TRBJ1-6	.	CASSRRPFWENSPLHF	TGTGCCAGCAGCCGCCGACCGTTTTGGGAGAATTCACCCCTCCACTTT